The subject of this entry is one TCR beta chain. This sample is drawn from a study of blood T cell repertoires in COVID-19. The table came from immunoSEQ multiplex PCR; TCRdb's copy has only in-frame clones and leaves some out. This table has some 150,000 clones, around four fifths appearing once. Germline CDR1 and CDR2: SGHDN and FVKESK. The CDR3 is 18 residues long. V shed 4 bases, J shed 3 bases, and the junction held 18 bases outside the gene matches. The sequence derives from a woman between 40 and 50 years old who had recovered from COVID-19. V gene TRBV14 combines with J gene TRBJ2-7; TRBD2 matches 7 bases. The sequenced sample was PBMCs or T cells enriched from blood (not recorded which). The DNA of the CDR3 is TGTGCCAGCAGCCTCGGGGCCCCGGGAGGAACTTTAAACTACGAGCAGTACTTC. It is translated as CASSLGAPGGTLNYEQYF.